Listed here are 26 T cell receptor beta chains from one sample, sequenced in a study of blood T cell repertoires in COVID-19. Clones were read by immunoSEQ multiplex PCR, and TCRdb kept only the in-frame ones, dropping some. In the table there are roughly 110,000 clones, about 84% of which are singletons. The material sequenced was peripheral blood. Source of these receptors: a man aged 50 to 60 with acute or convalescent COVID-19.

This clone was observed once. The chain is built from TRBV4-1 and TRBJ1-1; the D gene is possibly TRBD1 (6 bases). V was clipped by 2 bases and J by 3 bases, with 19 bases between them. This CDR3 is built from 17 residues. Per the germline V gene, CDR1 is MGHRA and CDR2 is YSYEKL. The CDR3 DNA sequence: TGCGCCAGCAGCCAAAGATTCCTGGGGGCAGGGGACACTGAAGCTTTCTTT. It specifies CASSQRFLGAGDTEAFF.

The chain employs TRBV3-1 (or the pseudogene TRBV3-2) and TRBJ2-1; D uncertain. In germline, CDR1 is LGHDT, CDR2 YNNKEL (reference sequence). CDR3 length: 12 residues. Trimming left V 1 base short and J 9 bases short, with 7 bases between. The CDR3 is CASSQVEAEQFF. DNA of the CDR3: TGTGCCAGCAGCCAAGTTGAGGCTGAGCAGTTCTTC.

This sequence joins TRBV4-2 and TRBJ1-6, with TRBD1 as a possible D gene (5 bases). The germline V and J ends were trimmed by 0 bases and 10 bases, with 16 bases remaining between them. Germline loops: CDR1 LGHNA, CDR2 YNFKEQ. The CDR3 loop spans 16 amino acids. The CDR3 loop is CASSQDLGTGRSPLHF. The CDR3 nucleotides read TGTGCCAGCAGCCAAGATCTAGGGACCGGGAGGTCACCCCTCCACTTT.

The chain couples TRBV9 to TRBJ2-3, with TRBD2 matching over 9 bases. The junction had 0 bases not matched to a gene; V was cut back by 0 bases and J by 1 base. Germline V CDR1 and CDR2: SGDLS, YYNGEE. The CDR3 has 15 residues. As DNA, the CDR3 is TGTGCCAGCAGCGTAGGCGGGGGGGGCACAGATACGCAGTATTTT. Its protein is CASSVGGGGTDTQYF.

The genes are TRBV2 and TRBJ2-5; 11 bases fit TRBD2. The J segment lost 7 bases and the V segment lost 4 bases, leaving 8 bases of the junction unmatched. Germline V lookup: CDR1 SNHLY, CDR2 FYNNEI. This CDR3 is 15 amino acids long. CDR3 bases: TGTGCCAGCAGTGGCGGGACTAGCGGTTTCGGGACCCAGTACTTC. It yields the protein CASSGGTSGFGTQYF.

The chain carries TRBV20-1 and TRBJ1-6; 10 nucleotides agree with TRBD1. From germline, CDR1 is DFQATT and CDR2 SNEGSKA (reference sequence). With V trimmed by 6 bases and J by 7 bases, 6 bases remained unmatched. The CDR3 spans 14 residues. The CDR3 nucleotides read TGCAGTGCGAGTCCGGGACAGGGGAATTCACCCCTCCACTTT. This encodes CSASPGQGNSPLHF.

The CDR3, as DNA: TGTGCCAGCAGCTCAGGACTAGCGGGCAATGAGCAGTTCTTC. It translates to CASSSGLAGNEQFF. The chain employs TRBV11-3 and TRBJ2-1, with TRBD2 matching over 11 bases. CDR3 length: 14 residues. Germline CDR1 SGHNT, CDR2 YENEEA. Losses at the gene ends were 4 bases for V and 6 bases for J; bases not matched to a gene: 2.

The chain uses TRBV7-2 and TRBJ2-1; 12 nucleotides line up with TRBD2. This CDR3 region has 14 residues. The J segment lost 7 bases and the V segment lost 5 bases, leaving 3 bases of the junction unmatched. CDR1 is SGHTA and CDR2 is FQGNSA in the germline V gene. The CDR3, as DNA: TGTGCCAGCAGCCTTGGACTAGCGGGGAATGAGCAGTTCTTC. It yields the protein CASSLGLAGNEQFF.

The chain is built from TRBV5-1 and TRBJ1-6; D not resolved. Trimming removed 0 bases at V and 10 bases at J, with 14 bases between. This CDR3 contains 15 residues. Germline V gene sequence: CDR1 SGHRS, CDR2 YFSETQ. CDR3 nucleotides: TGCGCCAGCAGCTTGGCCTCACCGCGGGGATCACCCCTCCACTTT. It translates to CASSLASPRGSPLHF.

V and J are TRBV3-1 (or the pseudogene TRBV3-2) and TRBJ1-3; D is unclear. CDR3 length: 15 residues. V lost 1 base to trimming and J lost 4 bases, with 11 bases between them. The germline V gene encodes CDR1 LGHDT and CDR2 YNNKEL (reference sequence). In DNA, the CDR3 is TGTGCCAGCAGCCAAGGTTCGGGTAAAGGAAACACCATATATTTT. This translates into CASSQGSGKGNTIYF.

Turning to this clone: One end of the junction does not line up with germline, which may come from a read error. The chain links TRBV6-5 to TRBJ2-4; 8 bases match TRBD2. This CDR3 is built from 13 residues. Germline CDR1 and CDR2: MNHEY and SVGAGI. CDR3 sequence (DNA): TGTGCCAGCAGTTACGACGGGAGGGGGGGTTTGGACTTC. Translation: CASSYDGRGGLDF.

The CDR3 region is CASSPAGAGGEKLFF. The CDR3 nucleotides read TGCGCCAGCAGCCCCGCCGGGGCCGGGGGTGAAAAACTGTTTTTT. The V gene is TRBV4-1, the J gene TRBJ1-4, with D possibly being TRBD1 (5 bases). Germline CDR1 MGHRA, CDR2 YSYEKL. The CDR3 consists of 15 residues. Trimming shortened V by 4 bases and J by 7 bases, and 16 bases separated the two germline ends.

This chain links TRBV7-6 with TRBJ2-1; possible D gene TRBD1, 5 bases. Germline V gene data show CDR1 as SGHVS and CDR2 as FNYEAQ. V was clipped by 1 base and J by 8 bases, with 9 bases between them. CDR3 length: 13 amino acids. The chain's CDR3 is CASSLGQGDEQFF. The CDR3 DNA reads as TGTGCCAGCAGCTTAGGCCAGGGCGATGAGCAGTTCTTC.

This clone showed up just once. The genes are TRBV28 and TRBJ1-2; D is ambiguous. Per the germline V gene, CDR1 is MDHEN and CDR2 is SYDVKM. The length of the CDR3 is 10 residues. V was cut by 7 bases and J by 5 bases, with 5 bases left in between. This chain's CDR3 is CASMRYGYTF. Written as DNA, the CDR3 is TGTGCCAGCATGAGGTATGGCTACACCTTC.

The chain is built from TRBV5-1 and TRBJ2-2; 8 bases are shared with TRBD1. The J segment lost 5 bases and the V segment lost 1 base, leaving 7 bases of the junction unmatched. From germline, CDR1 is SGHRS and CDR2 YFSETQ. CDR3 length: 16 residues. CDR3: CASSLTPGGQTGELFF. CDR3 DNA sequence: TGCGCCAGCAGCTTGACCCCAGGGGGCCAAACCGGGGAGCTGTTTTTT.

The CDR3 DNA reads TGTGCCAGCAGTCGGACATTATCCTACGAGCAGTACTTC. Protein sequence: CASSRTLSYEQYF. V usage is TRBV12-3 or TRBV12-4 and J usage is TRBJ2-7, with a possible D match to TRBD1 (5 bases). This CDR3 spans 13 amino acids. Trimming pared 5 bases from V and 1 base from J, leaving 9 bases between.

This clone was seen only a few times. V gene TRBV5-4 combines with J gene TRBJ1-2, with D perhaps matching TRBD1 (6 bases). CDR3 length: 18 residues. The germline V gene encodes CDR1 SGHNT and CDR2 YYREEE (reference sequence). Deletions cut 2 bases from V and 1 base from J, with 21 bases between. The CDR3 region is CASSFVFAGGGGNYGYTF. The CDR3 DNA is TGTGCCAGCAGCTTTGTCTTCGCGGGGGGCGGAGGTAACTATGGCTACACCTTC.

V and J are TRBV12-3 or TRBV12-4 and TRBJ1-5; 7 bases line up with TRBD1. V gave up 5 bases and J gave up 6 bases; unmatched junction bases: 4. The CDR3 covers 13 residues. CDR3 coding DNA: TGTGCCAGCAGTAGACAGGGTGCTCAGCCCCAGCATTTT. This translates into CASSRQGAQPQHF.

The chain combines TRBV5-4 with TRBJ2-7, with TRBD1 as a possible D gene (5 bases). CDR3 length: 15 residues. The V and J ends lost 4 bases and 5 bases respectively, with 19 bases between them. The germline V gene has CDR1 SGHNT and CDR2 YYREEE (reference sequence). The CDR3 sequence is CASSLSQGLKHEQYV. CDR3 coding DNA: TGTGCCAGCAGCCTATCCCAGGGTCTCAAGCACGAGCAGTACGTC.

V usage is TRBV28 and J usage is TRBJ1-4; D uncertain. The CDR3 loop spans 10 amino acids. V was shortened by 6 bases and J by 8 bases, with 4 bases between the two germline ends. CDR1 and CDR2 (germline): MDHEN, SYDVKM. CDR3 loop: CASRAEKLFF. The CDR3 region has the DNA TGTGCCAGCAGGGCAGAAAAACTGTTTTTT.

The genes are TRBV15 and TRBJ2-3, with 12 bases aligning to TRBD2. Germline trimming cut 3 bases from V and 4 bases from J; bases unmatched to any gene: 5. This CDR3 has 16 amino acids. The germline V gene has CDR1 LNHNV and CDR2 YYDKDF (reference sequence). CDR3 in amino acids: CATSRELAGGADTQYF. CDR3 DNA sequence: TGTGCCACCAGCAGGGAACTAGCGGGGGGCGCAGATACGCAGTATTTT.

The chain has TRBV6-5 and TRBJ1-4; 7 nucleotides line up with TRBD1. CDR3 length: 14 residues. CDR1 is MNHEY and CDR2 is SVGAGI in the germline V gene. The V and J ends lost 2 bases and 8 bases, in that order; junction bases with no gene match: 5. The DNA for the CDR3 is TGTGCCAGCAGTTACACAGGGGCAGGCGAAAAACTGTTTTTT. Amino acid sequence: CASSYTGAGEKLFF.

The rearrangement links TRBV12-5 to TRBJ2-2; D is ambiguous. V was cut by 0 bases and J by 6 bases, with 11 bases left in between. Germline V gene lookup returns CDR1 LGHNT and CDR2 FRNRAP. This CDR3 is built from 15 residues. Here the CDR3 reads CASGLVLSGSGELFF. The CDR3 DNA sequence: TGTGCTAGTGGTTTGGTACTCTCCGGTTCCGGGGAGCTGTTTTTT.

The J gene is TRBJ1-5, the V gene TRBV28, with 9 nucleotides matching TRBD1. Unmatched junction bases numbered 7, after V lost 4 bases and J lost 6 bases. Germline V lookup: CDR1 MDHEN, CDR2 SYDVKM. CDR3 size: 15 residues. The CDR3 here is CASSYPGQGSQPQHF. The DNA of the CDR3 is TGTGCCAGCAGTTATCCGGGACAGGGCAGTCAGCCCCAGCATTTT.

V and J are TRBV21-1 and TRBJ2-3; TRBD1 is the table's D call and was not checked against the DNA. TRBV21-1 is reported as a pseudogene. The CDR3 has 15 amino acids. For the CDR3, the DNA is TGTGCCAGCAGCAGCGACAGGACGAGCACAGATACGCAGTATTTT. Its translation is CASSSDRTSTDTQYF.

This chain joins TRBV19 and TRBJ1-5; D unclear. Trimming shortened V by 5 bases and J by 0 bases, and 11 bases separated the two germline ends. This CDR3 has 15 residues. Germline CDR1 LNHDA, CDR2 SQIVND (reference sequence). The CDR3, as DNA: TGTGCCAGTAGTTTGGACGGGAGTAGCAATCAGCCCCAGCATTTT. Its protein is CASSLDGSSNQPQHF.